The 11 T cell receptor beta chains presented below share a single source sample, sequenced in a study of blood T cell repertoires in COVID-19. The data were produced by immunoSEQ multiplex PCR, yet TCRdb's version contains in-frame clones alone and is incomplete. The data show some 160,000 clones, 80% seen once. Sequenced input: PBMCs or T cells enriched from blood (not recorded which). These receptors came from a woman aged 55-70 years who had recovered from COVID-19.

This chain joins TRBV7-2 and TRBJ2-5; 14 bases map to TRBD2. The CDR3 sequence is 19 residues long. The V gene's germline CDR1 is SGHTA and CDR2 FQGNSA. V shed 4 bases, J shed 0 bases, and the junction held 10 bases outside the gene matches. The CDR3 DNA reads TGTGCCAGCAGCTACCCCGGGACTAGCGGGGGCCAGTACCAAGAGACCCAGTACTTC. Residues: CASSYPGTSGGQYQETQYF.

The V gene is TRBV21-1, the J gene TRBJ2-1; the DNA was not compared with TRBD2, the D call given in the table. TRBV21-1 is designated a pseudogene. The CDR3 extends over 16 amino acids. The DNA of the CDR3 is TGTGCCAGCAGCAAAGAGGAAGCGGGGGCTAACAATGAGCAGTTCTTC. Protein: CASSKEEAGANNEQFF.

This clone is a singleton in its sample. CDR3 nucleotides: TGTGCCACCTCGATTAGTACCGGGACAGGGATTAATCAGCCCCAGCATTTT. Amino acid sequence: CATSISTGTGINQPQHF. This rearrangement joins TRBV15 to TRBJ1-5; TRBD1 aligns across 9 bases. Germline V gene lookup returns CDR1 LNHNV and CDR2 YYDKDF (reference sequence). The junction had 15 bases not matched to a gene; V was cut back by 8 bases and J by 4 bases. This CDR3 comprises 17 residues.

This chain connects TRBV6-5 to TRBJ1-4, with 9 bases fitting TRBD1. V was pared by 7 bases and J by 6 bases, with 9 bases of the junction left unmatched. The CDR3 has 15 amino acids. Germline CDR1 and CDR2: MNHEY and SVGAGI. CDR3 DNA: TGTGCCAGCACCAGTACGGGACAGGGAGATGAAAAACTGTTTTTT. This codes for CASTSTGQGDEKLFF.

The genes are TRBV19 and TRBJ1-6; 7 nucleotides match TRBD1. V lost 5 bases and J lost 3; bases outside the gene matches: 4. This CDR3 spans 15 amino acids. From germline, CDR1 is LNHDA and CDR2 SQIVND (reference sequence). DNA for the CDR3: TGTGCCAGTAGTCTCGGGGACAGCTATAATTCACCCCTCCACTTT. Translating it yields CASSLGDSYNSPLHF.

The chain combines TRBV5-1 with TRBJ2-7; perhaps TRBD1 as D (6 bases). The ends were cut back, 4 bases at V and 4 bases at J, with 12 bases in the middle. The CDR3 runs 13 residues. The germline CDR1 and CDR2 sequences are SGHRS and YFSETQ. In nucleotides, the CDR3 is TGCGCCAGCAGCCCGGAAACAGGGTACGAGCAGTACTTC. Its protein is CASSPETGYEQYF.

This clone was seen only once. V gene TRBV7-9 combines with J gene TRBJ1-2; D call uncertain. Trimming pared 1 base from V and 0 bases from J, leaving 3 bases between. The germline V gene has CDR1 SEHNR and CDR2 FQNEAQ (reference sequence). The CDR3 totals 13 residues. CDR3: CASSLVANYGYTF. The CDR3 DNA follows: TGTGCCAGCAGCTTAGTAGCTAACTATGGCTACACCTTC.

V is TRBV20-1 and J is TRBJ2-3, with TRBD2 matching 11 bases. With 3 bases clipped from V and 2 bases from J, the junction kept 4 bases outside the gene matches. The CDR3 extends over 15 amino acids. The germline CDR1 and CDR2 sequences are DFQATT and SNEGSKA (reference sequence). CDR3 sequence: CSASLAGGFTDTQYF. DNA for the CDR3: TGCAGTGCTAGTCTAGCGGGGGGATTCACAGATACGCAGTATTTT.

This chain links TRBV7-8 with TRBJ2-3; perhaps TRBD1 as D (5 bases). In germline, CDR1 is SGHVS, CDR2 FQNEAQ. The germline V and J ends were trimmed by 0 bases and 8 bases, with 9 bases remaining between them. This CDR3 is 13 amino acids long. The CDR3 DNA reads TGTGCCAGCAGCTTAGCAGGGGCCGGTACGCAGTATTTT. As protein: CASSLAGAGTQYF.

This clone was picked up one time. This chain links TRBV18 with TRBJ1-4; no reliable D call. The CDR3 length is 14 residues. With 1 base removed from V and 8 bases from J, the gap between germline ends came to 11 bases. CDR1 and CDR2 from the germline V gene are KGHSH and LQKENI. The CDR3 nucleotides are TGTGCCAGCTCACCACTCGCGGCGGAGGAAAAACTGTTTTTT. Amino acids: CASSPLAAEEKLFF.

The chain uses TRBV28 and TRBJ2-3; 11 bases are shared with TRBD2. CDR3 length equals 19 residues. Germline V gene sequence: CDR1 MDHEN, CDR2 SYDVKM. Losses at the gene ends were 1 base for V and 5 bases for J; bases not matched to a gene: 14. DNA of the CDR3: TGTGCCAGCAGTTTATCGCCCCGGACTAGCGGGCCCGAAGGAGATACGCAGTATTTT. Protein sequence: CASSLSPRTSGPEGDTQYF.